Listed below are T cell receptor beta chains from one sample, sequenced in a study of cytomegalovirus exposure and HLA in healthy donors. Profiling relied on immunoSEQ multiplex PCR, and the TCRdb table lists in-frame clones only, not all of them. The sample shows around 140,000 clones, 75% to 90% of them seen only once. Material for sequencing was PBMCs. These TCRs come from a woman between 50 and 59 years old in good health and CMV-seropositive. CDR3s include the opening cysteine and the closing phenylalanine or tryptophan. The order of the fields is V gene, J gene, CDR3 protein.

v_call: TRBV5-1; j_call: TRBJ2-4; cdr3_aa: CASSPSTSGRAEDQYF
v_call: TRBV7-6; j_call: TRBJ2-5; cdr3_aa: CASSLGGLAGGETQYF
v_call: TRBV2; j_call: TRBJ2-2; cdr3_aa: CASREGQGGGELFF
v_call: TRBV11-3; j_call: TRBJ2-1; cdr3_aa: CASSPDDYYNEQFF
v_call: TRBV9; j_call: TRBJ1-1; cdr3_aa: CASSADLSGIEAFF
v_call: TRBV7-9; j_call: TRBJ2-1; cdr3_aa: CASSYLGDRVYNEQFF
v_call: TRBV18; j_call: TRBJ1-3; cdr3_aa: CASSTFGPPGGNTIYF
v_call: TRBV5-6; j_call: TRBJ2-1; cdr3_aa: CASSFYSGRYNEQFF
v_call: TRBV5-1; j_call: TRBJ1-2; cdr3_aa: CASSLFEGNRDGYTF
v_call: TRBV7-9; j_call: TRBJ2-3; cdr3_aa: CASSLAVTLRGTDTQYF
v_call: TRBV7-2; j_call: TRBJ2-2; cdr3_aa: CASSLEGLAGGARELFF